This entry features one T cell receptor (beta chain) sequence. What it recognizes is unknown. The record originates from a study of T cell repertoires in cytomegalovirus infection. About the study: Matching HLA type and CMV infection were both indicated by public TCR beta signatures.

TCRdb re-called the reads with MiXCR, one entry per CDR3 protein. The sample lists 380,000 or so distinct CDR3 sequences, nearly 35% occurring once. Germline V CDR1 and CDR2: MNHEY, SVGAGI. V lost 8 bases and J lost 5; bases outside the gene matches: 4. CDR3 size: 14 residues. The material sequenced was cultured PBMCs, taken from culture after CMV antigen stimulation. The J gene is TRBJ2-1, the V gene TRBV6-5, with 12 bases lining up with TRBD2. The origin of this receptor is a human donor in good health (CMV status not recorded). Some clones in this sample may be carry-over from other donors' samples. As DNA, the CDR3 is TGTGCCAGCGTCAGACTAGCGGGAGACAATGAGCAGTTCTTC. It encodes CASVRLAGDNEQFF.